The 15 T cell receptor beta chains reported below all come from one sample, sequenced in a study of T-cell memory formation after mild COVID-19. A single record per CDR3 protein comes from TCRdb applying MiXCR to the 5' RACE reads. The sample yields 150,000 or so distinct CDR3 sequences, 30% to 35% seen once. What was sequenced was PBMCs or a T cell subset sorted from them (not recorded which). The receptor set was obtained from an adult woman who had mild COVID-19 (a few samples of this study predate the infection). Cell type and time point are not known.

The chain uses TRBV27 and TRBJ2-7; 7 bases match TRBD1. The CDR3 loop spans 17 amino acids. Germline CDR1 is MNHEY and CDR2 is SMNVEV (reference sequence). Losses at the gene ends were 5 bases for V and 1 base for J; bases not matched to a gene: 14. DNA for the CDR3: TGTGCCAGCAGTCGGCTTTCTGGGACAGCAATGTCCTACGAGCAGTACTTC. Translated: CASSRLSGTAMSYEQYF.

This clonotype was found once. The V call is TRBV7-3, the J call TRBJ1-1; D may be TRBD1 (6 bases). V was clipped by 5 bases and J by 4 bases, with 14 bases between them. The CDR3 spans 14 residues. CDR1 is SGHTA and CDR2 is FQGTGA in the germline V gene. The CDR3 here is CASSPDRGRTEAFF. The CDR3 DNA sequence: TGTGCCAGCAGCCCGGACAGAGGCCGCACTGAAGCTTTCTTT.

The chain recombines TRBV2 with TRBJ2-1; the match to TRBD2 covers 8 bases. The germline CDR1 and CDR2 sequences are SNHLY and FYNNEI. V dropped 7 bases and J dropped 13; count of bases not matched to a gene: 6. The CDR3 totals 11 residues. CDR3 sequence (DNA): TGTGCCAGCACCACGGGAGGGTTACAGTTCTTC. Translated, it gives CASTTGGLQFF.

This clonotype appeared a few times. The CDR3 spells CASSLSPNRDEKLFF. In DNA, the CDR3 is TGTGCCAGCAGCTTAAGCCCCAATCGGGATGAAAAACTGTTTTTT. V is TRBV7-3 and J is TRBJ1-4; D not certain. The ends were cut back, 1 base at V and 6 bases at J, with 12 bases in the middle. CDR1 is SGHTA and CDR2 is FQGTGA in the germline V gene. This CDR3 has 15 residues.

This clonotype was seen only a few times. This rearrangement joins TRBV27 to TRBJ2-1, with 9 bases identical to TRBD2. The CDR3 runs 14 residues. The V gene end was trimmed by 5 bases and the J gene end by 7 bases; junction bases not matched to a gene: 6. In germline, CDR1 is MNHEY, CDR2 SMNVEV (reference sequence). Here the CDR3 reads CASSRLAGRNEQFF. Written as DNA, the CDR3 is TGTGCCAGCAGTCGCCTAGCGGGACGGAATGAGCAGTTCTTC.

The V gene is TRBV20-1, the J gene TRBJ1-1; D gene ambiguous. The length of the CDR3 is 11 residues. V was shortened by 8 bases and J by 1 base, with 8 bases between the two germline ends. Germline CDR1 DFQATT, CDR2 SNEGSKA (reference sequence). CDR3 nucleotide sequence: TGCAGTCCCCCGGGGAACACTGAAGCTTTCTTT. Amino acid sequence: CSPPGNTEAFF.

This clonotype was seen only a few times. The V gene is TRBV20-1, the J gene TRBJ2-7; D remains unclear. V lost 3 bases and J lost 4, with 13 bases in between. Per germline, CDR1 DFQATT and CDR2 SNEGSKA (reference sequence). The CDR3 loop spans 13 amino acids. CDR3 region: CSASAAGRYEQYF. Here the CDR3 DNA reads TGCAGTGCTAGCGCAGCCGGGCGTTACGAGCAGTACTTC.

The rearrangement uses TRBV12-3 or TRBV12-4 and TRBJ1-6; a weak D match, TRBD1 (5 bases). V was shortened by 6 bases and J by 12 bases, with 15 bases between the two germline ends. The CDR3 is made up of 13 amino acids. This CDR3 reads CASRPTGDLPLHF. Written as DNA, the CDR3 is TGTGCCAGCAGACCAACGGGGGATCTACCCCTCCACTTT.

The chain joins TRBV4-3 to TRBJ2-7; D uncertain. CDR1 LGHNA and CDR2 YSLEER come from the germline V gene. The CDR3 runs 15 residues. The ends were cut back, 1 base at V and 1 base at J, with 11 bases in the middle. The CDR3, as DNA: TGCGCCAGCAGCCAAGCCCCGCAACAGTCCTACGAGCAGTACTTC. Translated: CASSQAPQQSYEQYF.

This chain joins TRBV29-1 and TRBJ1-2, with TRBD1 identical over 10 bases. This CDR3 spans 15 amino acids. V was clipped by 3 bases and J by 4 bases; unmatched bases: 8. Germline CDR1 reads SQVTM; CDR2 reads ANQGSEA. The CDR3 sequence: CSVDEGTGVTYGYTF. Here the CDR3 DNA reads TGCAGCGTTGATGAAGGGACAGGGGTTACCTATGGCTACACCTTC.

This sequence joins TRBV7-2 and TRBJ2-5; D is undetermined. CDR3 size: 14 residues. V lost 3 bases, J lost 3 bases, and 11 bases lay in between. Germline V gene lookup returns CDR1 SGHTA and CDR2 FQGNSA. The CDR3 nucleotides are TGTGCCAGCAGCTTCAGTTACGGAAAAGAGACCCAGTACTTC. Protein sequence: CASSFSYGKETQYF.

The chain combines TRBV5-6 with TRBJ2-5; D possibly corresponds to TRBD2 (6 bases). Trimming took 4 bases from V and 1 from J, leaving 11 bases between them. From germline, CDR1 is SGHDT and CDR2 YYEEEE. CDR3 length equals 14 residues. The CDR3 region has the DNA TGTGCCAGCAGCCCGGAACTAGCCCAAGAGACCCAGTACTTC. Its translation is CASSPELAQETQYF.

This clonotype occurred a few times. V is TRBV11-1 and J is TRBJ2-3; TRBD2 agrees at 9 bases. In germline, CDR1 is SGHAT, CDR2 FQDESV (reference sequence). CDR3 length: 14 amino acids. With V trimmed by 3 bases and J by 6 bases, 4 bases remained unmatched. CDR3 nucleotides: TGTGCCAGCAGCTTTAGCGGGAGATCTGATACGCAGTATTTT. Translating it yields CASSFSGRSDTQYF.

This clonotype was recorded a few times. The CDR3: CSAIHRGPNTGELFF. The CDR3, as DNA: TGCAGTGCTATTCACAGGGGGCCGAACACCGGGGAGCTGTTTTTT. This chain links TRBV20-1 with TRBJ2-2; 9 bases match TRBD1. Germline CDR1 DFQATT, CDR2 SNEGSKA (reference sequence). The CDR3 runs to 15 residues. V was pared by 4 bases and J by 0 bases, with 3 bases of the junction left unmatched.

The chain is built from TRBV29-1 and TRBJ2-7, with 10 bases matching TRBD2. Looked up from germline, CDR1 is SQVTM and CDR2 is ANQGSEA. With V trimmed by 4 bases and J by 3 bases, 9 bases remained unmatched. The CDR3 spans 15 residues. This CDR3 is CSVVNSASGGYEQYF. In DNA, the CDR3 is TGCAGCGTTGTGAATTCGGCTAGCGGGGGCTACGAGCAGTACTTC.